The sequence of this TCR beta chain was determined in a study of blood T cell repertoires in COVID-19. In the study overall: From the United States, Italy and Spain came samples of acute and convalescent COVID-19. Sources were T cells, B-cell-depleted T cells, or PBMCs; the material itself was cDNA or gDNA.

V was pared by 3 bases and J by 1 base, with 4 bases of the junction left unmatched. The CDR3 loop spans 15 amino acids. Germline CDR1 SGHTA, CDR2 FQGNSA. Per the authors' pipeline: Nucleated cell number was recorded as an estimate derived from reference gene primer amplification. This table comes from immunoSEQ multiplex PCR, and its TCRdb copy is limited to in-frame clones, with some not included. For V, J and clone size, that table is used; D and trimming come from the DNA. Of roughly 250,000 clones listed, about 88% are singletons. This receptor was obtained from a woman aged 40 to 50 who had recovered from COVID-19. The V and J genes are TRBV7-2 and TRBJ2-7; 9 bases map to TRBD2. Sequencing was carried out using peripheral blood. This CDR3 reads CASSFGLAKSYEQYF. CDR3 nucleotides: TGTGCCAGCAGCTTCGGACTAGCGAAGTCCTACGAGCAGTACTTC.